The 14 T cell receptor beta chains in this list originate from one sample, sequenced in a study of CXCR3-negative and CXCR3-positive naive CD8 T cells. UMI-labeled TRB cDNA libraries were prepared by 5' RACE. TCRdb reprocessed the 5' RACE reads, keeping one entry per CDR3 protein, no DNA. The ten top clones account for approximately 0.53%, within a sample of over 70,000 distinct CDR3 sequences. General study points: TRB CDR3s of CXCR3-positive naive cells were more hydrophobic than those of CXCR3-negative naive cells.

No cognate antigen is known for these TCRs. Sequenced sample: naive CXCR3+ CD8+ T cells from blood. Subset given: CD45RO-CCR7+CD27+CD95- naive CD8+ T cells expressing CXCR3 (TNR3+). The receptors were sampled from a human donor in good health. Some clones in this sample may be carry-over from other donors' samples.

The rearrangement uses TRBV27 and TRBJ2-7. The CDR3 totals 13 residues. CDR1 and CDR2 (germline): MNHEY, SMNVEV (reference sequence). This chain's CDR3 is CASSQRSSYEQYF.

The chain carries TRBV6-2 or TRBV6-3 and TRBJ2-3; TCRdb gives TRBD1 as the D gene, but with no DNA this cannot be confirmed. This CDR3 has 16 residues. Germline V gives CDR1 MNHEY, CDR2 SVGEGT. The CDR3 spells CASSYSTGMGRDTQYF.

This chain uses TRBV29-1 with TRBJ2-3; TCRdb designates TRBD2, a call that cannot be tested without DNA. Germline V gives CDR1 SQVTM, CDR2 ANQGSEA. This CDR3 is built from 15 residues. The chain's CDR3 is CSVAGTSGSTDTQYF.

This CDR3 is CATSRDKAGELFF. The chain links TRBV15 to TRBJ2-2. The CDR3 runs 13 residues. CDR1 and CDR2 (germline): LNHNV, YYDKDF (reference sequence).

The V gene is TRBV28, the J gene TRBJ2-7. The germline V gene encodes CDR1 MDHEN and CDR2 SYDVKM. The CDR3 is 13 residues long. The CDR3 loop reads CASSFYSGYEQYF.

The chain links TRBV5-1 to TRBJ1-2. The germline V gene encodes CDR1 SGHRS and CDR2 YFSETQ. The CDR3 consists of 11 residues. This CDR3 reads CASSLEGGYTF.

This chain uses TRBV6-4 with TRBJ1-5. The CDR3 has 14 amino acids. Germline V gene sequence: CDR1 MRHNA, CDR2 SNTAGT. Here the CDR3 reads CASSHDYSNQPQHF.

This chain connects TRBV12-3 or TRBV12-4 to TRBJ2-5; TCRdb outputs TRBD2, but without DNA this stays unchecked. The CDR3 has 13 residues. The CDR3 region is CGSSRTRRETQYF.

The V gene is TRBV9, the J gene TRBJ2-2. Germline V gene data show CDR1 as SGDLS and CDR2 as YYNGEE. The CDR3 sequence is 14 residues long. CDR3 loop: CASSVFQNTGELFF.

The V and J genes are TRBV28 and TRBJ2-4; TCRdb indicates TRBD2, and absent DNA this call remains unverified. Germline V gives CDR1 MDHEN, CDR2 SYDVKM. This CDR3 is 16 amino acids long. This chain's CDR3 is CASSLWEVGQKNIQYF.

The chain couples TRBV3-1 to TRBJ2-1; TCRdb picks TRBD1, but there is no DNA to check that call. The CDR3 runs to 18 residues. CDR1 is LGHDT and CDR2 is YNNKEL in the germline V gene (reference sequence). This chain's CDR3 is CASSQEEFERTGPGEQFF.

The chain uses TRBV12-3 or TRBV12-4 and TRBJ2-2; with no DNA, the TCRdb D assignment of TRBD2 cannot be verified. This CDR3 spans 15 amino acids. The CDR3 sequence is CASSPAGGLTGELFF.

The rearrangement uses TRBV28 and TRBJ2-7; without DNA, the TCRdb call of TRBD1 cannot be checked. The germline V gene encodes CDR1 MDHEN and CDR2 SYDVKM. This CDR3 has 16 amino acids. This chain's CDR3 is CASSYKRAGISYEQYF.

The J gene is TRBJ1-1, the V gene TRBV29-1. Germline V gene sequence: CDR1 SQVTM, CDR2 ANQGSEA. CDR3 length: 13 amino acids. The CDR3: CNAADTAYTEAFF.